This section outlines one T cell receptor (beta chain) sequence together with its context. The target antigen is unknown. CDR1 and CDR2 (germline): SGHDN, FVKESK. This CDR3 contains 18 residues. Trimming stripped 0 bases from V and 0 bases from J, with 12 bases between. Libraries were made from TCR beta cDNA, and they carried unique molecular identifiers. Starting from roughly 1.1 to 9.2 million T cells, the study yielded 450,000 to 500,000 cDNA molecules. One entry per CDR3 protein results from TCRdb running MiXCR on the PCR reads. The data hold roughly 800,000 distinct CDR3 sequences, with roughly half observed a single time. The data belong to a study of post-analysis software for immune sequencing data. As for the study in general: Some patients lacked subtype; others had relapsing-remitting, secondary progressive or progressive-relapsing disease. Overall study results and limits: Patients showed TRBV5-6, TRBV5-1 and TRBV20-1 among five TRBV segments more frequent than in controls. Among multiple sclerosis patients, normalized Chao1 diversity was significantly below that of controls.

The sequence was obtained from a girl between 5 and 17 years old with multiple sclerosis. The specimen sequenced was blood. The V and J genes are TRBV14 and TRBJ2-6; D may match TRBD1 or TRBD2 (5 bases each). This CDR3 is CASSQDLGGSSGANVLTF. The CDR3 bases are TGTGCCAGCAGCCAAGATCTTGGGGGAAGCTCTGGGGCCAACGTCCTGACTTTC.